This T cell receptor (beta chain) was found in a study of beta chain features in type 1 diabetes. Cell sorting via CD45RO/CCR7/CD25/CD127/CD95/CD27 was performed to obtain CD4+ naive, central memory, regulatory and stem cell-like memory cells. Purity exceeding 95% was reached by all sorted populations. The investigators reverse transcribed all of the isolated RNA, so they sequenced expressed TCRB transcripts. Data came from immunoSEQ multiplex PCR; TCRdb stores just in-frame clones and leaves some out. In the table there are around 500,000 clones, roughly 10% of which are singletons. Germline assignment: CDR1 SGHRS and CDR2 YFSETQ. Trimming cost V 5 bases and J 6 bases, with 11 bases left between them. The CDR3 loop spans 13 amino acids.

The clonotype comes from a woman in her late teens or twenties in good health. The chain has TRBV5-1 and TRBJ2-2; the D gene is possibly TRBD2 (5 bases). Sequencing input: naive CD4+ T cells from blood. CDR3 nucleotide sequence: TGCGCCAGCAGTCGGGATCCCCCCGGGGAGCTGTTTTTT. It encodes CASSRDPPGELFF. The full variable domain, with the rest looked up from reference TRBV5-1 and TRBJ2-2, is KAGVTQTPRYLIKTRGQQVTLSCSPISGHRSVSWYQQTPGQGLQFLFEYFSETQRNKGNFPGRFSGRQFSNSRSEMNVSTLELGDSALYLCASSRDPPGELFFGEGSRLTVL.